These T cell receptor beta chains were read from a single sample in a study of T-cell reconstitution after alpha-beta-depleted transplantation in children. TCRdb fed the PCR reads into MiXCR, producing one record per CDR3 protein. Of a few hundred thousand distinct CDR3 sequences listed, around 18% are singletons. The sequencing here drew on PBMCs from the stem cell graft donor, taken from the stem cell graft. These receptors all come from a human donor who donated a stem cell graft to a child with acute lymphoblastic leukemia. CDR3s include the opening cysteine and the closing phenylalanine or tryptophan. Fields, in order: V gene, J gene, CDR3 protein.

V gene: TRBV4-1; J gene: TRBJ1-6; CDR3 protein: CASSQPGSSYNSPLHF
V gene: TRBV7-9; J gene: TRBJ2-7; CDR3 protein: CASSPAGQSSYEQYF
V gene: TRBV27; J gene: TRBJ2-7; CDR3 protein: CASSFGPDTAYEQYF
V gene: TRBV6-5; J gene: TRBJ1-2; CDR3 protein: CASSYPQGQANYGYTF
V gene: TRBV5-1; J gene: TRBJ2-7; CDR3 protein: CASTLGTGLNEQYF
V gene: TRBV16; J gene: TRBJ1-2; CDR3 protein: CASSQLASKAVNYGYTF
V gene: TRBV20-1; J gene: TRBJ2-2; CDR3 protein: CSARGGGSMNTGELFF
V gene: TRBV20-1; J gene: TRBJ2-5; CDR3 protein: CSARPGQGRETQYF
V gene: TRBV12-3/TRBV12-4; J gene: TRBJ2-7; CDR3 protein: CASSGRDRPYEQYF
V gene: TRBV9; J gene: TRBJ2-5; CDR3 protein: CASSVEGLTQETQYF
V gene: TRBV9; J gene: TRBJ2-7; CDR3 protein: CASSPTRLTGYTYEQYF
V gene: TRBV13; J gene: TRBJ1-1; CDR3 protein: CASSLDRTGGKANTEAFF
V gene: TRBV24-1; J gene: TRBJ2-3; CDR3 protein: CATSDAGRGSTDTQYF
V gene: TRBV20-1; J gene: TRBJ1-5; CDR3 protein: CSARGRYRGRLGVQPQHF
V gene: TRBV20-1; J gene: TRBJ2-1; CDR3 protein: CSAMGQLELRLTNEQFF
V gene: TRBV18; J gene: TRBJ2-5; CDR3 protein: CASTPGQVGTQYF
V gene: TRBV4-1; J gene: TRBJ2-2; CDR3 protein: CASSSRGNTGELFF
V gene: TRBV5-8; J gene: TRBJ2-2; CDR3 protein: CASSPAPGQGASGELFF
V gene: TRBV10-3; J gene: TRBJ1-1; CDR3 protein: CAISQTIPNTEAFF
V gene: TRBV19; J gene: TRBJ1-1; CDR3 protein: CASNAKSTRGQIRGAEAFF
V gene: TRBV25-1; J gene: TRBJ2-2; CDR3 protein: CASLAVTGELFF
V gene: TRBV9; J gene: TRBJ2-2; CDR3 protein: CASSKGGWDTGELFF
V gene: TRBV5-1; J gene: TRBJ2-1; CDR3 protein: CASSLIVSSYNEQFF
V gene: TRBV3-1; J gene: TRBJ2-1; CDR3 protein: CASSQEPSVAYNEQFF
V gene: TRBV7-9; J gene: TRBJ2-7; CDR3 protein: CASSFYAQGPSGEQYF
V gene: TRBV27; J gene: TRBJ2-7; CDR3 protein: CASSHPGQGYEQYF
V gene: TRBV13; J gene: TRBJ1-3; CDR3 protein: CASSGDGNTIYF
V gene: TRBV18; J gene: TRBJ2-7; CDR3 protein: CASSPPMTGGYEQYF
V gene: TRBV5-1; J gene: TRBJ2-3; CDR3 protein: CASSLVPAGRTDTQYF
V gene: TRBV9; J gene: TRBJ2-1; CDR3 protein: CASSTHSVSYNEQFF
V gene: TRBV4-1; J gene: TRBJ1-1; CDR3 protein: CASSQEGARAFF
V gene: TRBV7-9; J gene: TRBJ2-3; CDR3 protein: CASSQPQDRRGDTQYF
V gene: TRBV12-3/TRBV12-4; J gene: TRBJ2-3; CDR3 protein: CASSLSLASGRTDTQYF
V gene: TRBV15; J gene: TRBJ2-3; CDR3 protein: CATSRDLAGTGVPDTQYF
V gene: TRBV27; J gene: TRBJ2-5; CDR3 protein: CASSLSGSRETQYF
V gene: TRBV7-3; J gene: TRBJ2-5; CDR3 protein: CASSPSTSSGRPRTQYF
V gene: TRBV27; J gene: TRBJ2-7; CDR3 protein: CASSPGLAGVILEQYF
V gene: TRBV27; J gene: TRBJ2-4; CDR3 protein: CASSLGQGMNIQYF
V gene: TRBV20-1; J gene: TRBJ2-1; CDR3 protein: CSGGGGGTPNNEQFF
V gene: TRBV7-8; J gene: TRBJ1-1; CDR3 protein: CASSSGVPVNTEAFF
V gene: TRBV3-1; J gene: TRBJ1-5; CDR3 protein: CASSQLGANQPQHF
V gene: TRBV5-1; J gene: TRBJ2-3; CDR3 protein: CASSLAVRLSTDTQYF
V gene: TRBV9; J gene: TRBJ2-2; CDR3 protein: CASSAPPAGGSTGELFF
V gene: TRBV18; J gene: TRBJ2-7; CDR3 protein: CASSGVGRSAYEQYF
V gene: TRBV4-2; J gene: TRBJ1-2; CDR3 protein: CASSPPDRGYGYTF
V gene: TRBV15; J gene: TRBJ1-2; CDR3 protein: CATSSGPGRHYGYTF
V gene: TRBV7-2; J gene: TRBJ2-7; CDR3 protein: CASSTDRGPYEQYF
V gene: TRBV5-1; J gene: TRBJ2-7; CDR3 protein: CASSTTPGTEASF
V gene: TRBV5-5; J gene: TRBJ1-1; CDR3 protein: CASSLSGVKTEAFF
V gene: TRBV15; J gene: TRBJ2-3; CDR3 protein: CATSSDLGLAGTDTQYF
V gene: TRBV5-1; J gene: TRBJ2-1; CDR3 protein: CASSRGETQFF
V gene: TRBV20-1; J gene: TRBJ1-5; CDR3 protein: CSARIGVNQPQHF